Below, 19 T cell receptor beta chains from the same sample are listed, as sequenced in a study of T-cell reconstitution after alpha-beta-depleted transplantation in children. Unique molecular identifiers were incorporated during preparation of the TCRbeta library. Each CDR3 protein is one row after TCRdb ran MiXCR on the PCR reads. Counted here are roughly 350,000 distinct CDR3 sequences, roughly 16% occurring once; the ten biggest clones make up around 43%. This specimen consisted of PBMCs, mostly from graft donor cells, obtained 360 days after TCRalphabeta/CD19-depleted stem cell transplant. The receptors stem from a male patient between 2 and 10 years old who had a stem cell transplant for acute lymphoblastic leukemia, so the T cells may come from the graft donor.

The chain uses TRBV28 and TRBJ1-2, with 7 bases lining up with TRBD1. Germline CDR1 and CDR2: MDHEN and SYDVKM. Trimming at V came to 3 bases and at J to 6 bases, leaving 10 bases not matched to a gene. The CDR3 length is 15 residues. CDR3 DNA: TGTGCCAGCAGTTTCGACAGGGTGGGAGAGAATGGCTACACCTTC. This codes for CASSFDRVGENGYTF.

The chain couples TRBV28 to TRBJ2-5, with 9 bases lining up with TRBD2. The germline gives CDR1 MDHEN, CDR2 SYDVKM. With V trimmed by 5 bases and J by 1 base, 5 bases remained unmatched. The CDR3 runs 15 residues. The CDR3 here is CASSPETSGQETQYF. Written as DNA, the CDR3 is TGTGCCAGCAGTCCAGAGACTAGCGGCCAAGAGACCCAGTACTTC.

The chain joins TRBV11-1 to TRBJ2-7, with 7 bases fitting TRBD2. The CDR3 sequence is 16 residues long. Trimming cost V 1 base and J 2 bases; bases outside gene matches: 8. Looked up from germline, CDR1 is SGHAT and CDR2 is FQDESV (reference sequence). CDR3 sequence (DNA): TGTGCCAGCAGCTTAGGGCTCAGCGGGGCGACCTACGAGCAGTACTTC. The encoded protein is CASSLGLSGATYEQYF.

Ten or more counts support this clonotype. The V call is TRBV28, the J call TRBJ2-2, with unresolved D. The CDR3 is 12 amino acids. V shed 2 bases and J shed 6 bases, with 4 bases lying between them. The germline V gene has CDR1 MDHEN and CDR2 SYDVKM. The CDR3 loop reads CASSLAAGELFF. The CDR3 nucleotides read TGTGCCAGCAGTTTAGCGGCCGGGGAGCTGTTTTTT.

The chain has TRBV3-1 and TRBJ1-1; D is possibly TRBD1 (5 bases). Germline values: CDR1 LGHDT, CDR2 YNNKEL (reference sequence). The length of the CDR3 is 14 residues. Trimming stripped 4 bases from V and 2 bases from J, with 11 bases between. The CDR3 DNA reads TGTGCCAGCAGCCGGACTACAGGTAACACTGAAGCTTTCTTT. Amino acids: CASSRTTGNTEAFF.

The chain recombines TRBV4-1 with TRBJ2-6, with TRBD2 as a possible D gene (5 bases). This CDR3 comprises 17 residues. Trimming cost V 5 bases and J 0 bases, with 14 bases left between them. In germline, CDR1 is MGHRA, CDR2 YSYEKL. The CDR3 region is CASSGGLLVSGANVLTF. CDR3 DNA sequence: TGCGCCAGCAGCGGCGGGCTGCTCGTCTCTGGGGCCAACGTCCTGACTTTC.

There are a few counts of this clonotype. CDR3 DNA sequence: TGTGCCAGCAGTTTATGGGTAGCGGCCACCTACGAGCAGTACTTC. Translated, it gives CASSLWVAATYEQYF. The chain has TRBV28 and TRBJ2-7, with D possibly TRBD2 on 6 matching bases. Germline V gene lookup returns CDR1 MDHEN and CDR2 SYDVKM. The CDR3 extends over 15 amino acids. V was trimmed by 0 bases and J by 2 bases, leaving 11 bases between them.

In this sample, this clonotype turned up a few times. The chain recombines TRBV6-2 or TRBV6-3 with TRBJ2-6, with a weak D call TRBD1 (5 bases). This CDR3 has 20 residues. Germline values: CDR1 MNHEY, CDR2 SVGEGT. Trimming stripped 0 bases from V and 4 bases from J, with 22 bases between. The CDR3 region has the DNA TGTGCCAGCAGTTACTCGTTCTGGGGCCCCCAAACGGGCGGGGCCAACGTCCTGACTTTC. It translates to CASSYSFWGPQTGGANVLTF.

There are a few counts of this clonotype. The rearrangement joins TRBV4-2 to TRBJ2-3; 9 nucleotides line up with TRBD2. The V and J ends lost 3 bases and 5 bases, in that order; junction bases with no gene match: 6. Looked up from germline, CDR1 is LGHNA and CDR2 is YNFKEQ. The CDR3 runs to 15 residues. DNA of the CDR3: TGTGCCAGCAGCCAGAGGATAGCGGGAGTAGATACGCAGTATTTT. It translates to CASSQRIAGVDTQYF.

V is TRBV4-3 and J is TRBJ2-7; no clear D. Per the germline V gene, CDR1 is LGHNA and CDR2 is YSLEER. Trimming took off 0 bases at V and 3 bases at J, with 15 bases between the two ends. The CDR3 loop spans 16 amino acids. In DNA form, the CDR3 reads TGCGCCAGCAGCCAAGATCCCATCTCCCTTTACTACGAGCAGTACTTC. It codes for CASSQDPISLYYEQYF.

This clonotype has only a few counts. The chain uses TRBV15 and TRBJ1-2; weak D call: TRBD1 (5 bases). Deletions cut 1 base from V and 8 bases from J, with 11 bases between. This CDR3 spans 13 amino acids. From germline, CDR1 is LNHNV and CDR2 YYDKDF (reference sequence). DNA for the CDR3: TGTGCCACCAGCAGAGGATTGGGGGACGGCTACACCTTC. Translated: CATSRGLGDGYTF.

The chain uses TRBV15 and TRBJ2-5, with D unresolved. This CDR3 comprises 13 residues. Trimming took off 0 bases at V and 5 bases at J, with 7 bases between the two ends. Per the germline V gene, CDR1 is LNHNV and CDR2 is YYDKDF (reference sequence). The CDR3 bases are TGTGCCACCAGCAGAGAGGGGATGGAGACCCAGTACTTC. This translates into CATSREGMETQYF.

The chain combines TRBV4-1 with TRBJ2-3; TRBD2 matches at 11 bases. The V gene's germline CDR1 is MGHRA and CDR2 YSYEKL. The CDR3 length is 16 residues. J lost 2 bases, V lost 4 bases, and 5 bases had no gene match. Here the CDR3 reads CASSPRLAGPTDTQYF. The CDR3 DNA follows: TGCGCCAGCAGCCCGAGACTAGCGGGACCCACAGATACGCAGTATTTT.

This chain links TRBV9 with TRBJ2-1; TRBD1 matches at 8 bases. Trimming cost V 4 bases and J 8 bases; bases outside gene matches: 20. CDR3 size: 18 residues. Germline loops: CDR1 SGDLS, CDR2 YYNGEE. The CDR3 DNA follows: TGTGCCAGCAGCCATGTGGGCTCTTTCAGGGGGCTCGGGGATGAGCAGTTCTTC. It encodes CASSHVGSFRGLGDEQFF.

The chain has TRBV27 and TRBJ1-1; maybe TRBD1 (5 bases). V lost 2 bases and J 4 bases, leaving 11 bases between the germline ends. The CDR3 sequence is 14 residues long. Germline values: CDR1 MNHEY, CDR2 SMNVEV (reference sequence). CDR3 in DNA: TGTGCCAGCAGTTTACTGGGGGGGTCCACTGAAGCTTTCTTT. As protein: CASSLLGGSTEAFF.

This clonotype occurred a few times. The J gene is TRBJ2-2, the V gene TRBV29-1; D ambiguous. CDR1 and CDR2 (germline): SQVTM, ANQGSEA. Trimming took off 3 bases at V and 4 bases at J, with 6 bases between the two ends. CDR3 size: 12 residues. CDR3 nucleotides: TGCAGCGTTGATTCTCTCACCGGGGAGCTGTTTTTT. This gives the protein CSVDSLTGELFF.

The gene calls are TRBV27 and TRBJ2-1; 8 nucleotides align to TRBD1. Germline V lookup: CDR1 MNHEY, CDR2 SMNVEV (reference sequence). The ends lost 3 bases at V and 5 bases at J; junction bases unmatched: 6. This CDR3 is built from 15 residues. The CDR3 region is CASSFGRGRDNEQFF. DNA for the CDR3: TGTGCCAGCAGTTTCGGCAGGGGGCGCGACAATGAGCAGTTCTTC.

This chain connects TRBV29-1 to TRBJ2-5; D perhaps matches TRBD2 (7 bases). In germline, CDR1 is SQVTM, CDR2 ANQGSEA. The CDR3 is 14 amino acids. Trimming took 3 bases from V and 4 from J, leaving 15 bases between them. CDR3 in amino acids: CSVEKGEGVETQYF. The CDR3 DNA follows: TGCAGCGTTGAGAAGGGGGAGGGAGTAGAGACCCAGTACTTC.

This clonotype was seen repeatedly, ten times or more. The chain is built from TRBV4-2 and TRBJ2-5, with D perhaps given as TRBD1 or TRBD2 (5 bases each). V lost 4 bases and J lost 0, with 18 bases in between. The CDR3 loop spans 17 amino acids. CDR1 and CDR2 (germline): LGHNA, YNFKEQ. For the CDR3, the DNA is TGTGCCAGCAGCCGGGCCCTGGGACCTTCGTACCAAGAGACCCAGTACTTC. Its translation is CASSRALGPSYQETQYF.